What follows are 30 T cell receptor beta chains derived from one specimen sequenced in a study of shared clonotypes between healthy human individuals. Only in-frame clones appear in the TCRdb table, and some are missing; sequencing was by immunoSEQ multiplex PCR. The sample records under 1,100,000 clones, about three quarters being singletons. The sequenced sample consisted of memory CD4+ T cells sorted from blood. Subset noted: CD45RA-negative fraction. The source is a man aged 18 to 30 in good health.

The rearrangement uses TRBV6-6 and TRBJ1-5; D may be TRBD1 (5 bases). CDR1 and CDR2 from the germline V gene are MNHNY and SVGAGI (reference sequence). V lost 6 bases, J lost 6 bases, and 21 bases lay in between. The CDR3 is 16 residues long. The CDR3 DNA follows: TGTGCCAGCAGCCTCGCGCCGGGGGGGGGTATTCAGCCCCAGCATTTT. Protein product: CASSLAPGGGIQPQHF.

This clone was counted a few times. V and J are TRBV19 and TRBJ1-5; 9 nucleotides align to TRBD1. The CDR3 length is 15 residues. Germline V gene lookup returns CDR1 LNHDA and CDR2 SQIVND (reference sequence). V lost 6 bases to trimming and J lost 4 bases; unmatched junction nucleotides: 7. In DNA, the CDR3 is TGTGCCAGTAGGGGGACAGGGTCGGGAAATCAGCCCCAGCATTTT. Encoded protein: CASRGTGSGNQPQHF.

This chain uses TRBV6-9 with TRBJ2-3; D is unclear. From germline, CDR1 is MNHGY and CDR2 SVAAGI. This CDR3 comprises 13 residues. The V and J ends lost 6 bases and 0 bases respectively, with 7 bases between them. The CDR3 protein is CASRTDSTDTQYF. CDR3 coding DNA: TGTGCCAGCAGGACTGACAGCACAGATACGCAGTATTTT.

The chain couples TRBV27 to TRBJ2-1, with 9 bases identical to TRBD2. The CDR3 sequence is 18 residues long. V gave up 2 bases and J gave up 4 bases; unmatched junction bases: 12. Germline V gene lookup returns CDR1 MNHEY and CDR2 SMNVEV (reference sequence). This CDR3 reads CASSLNKRGAVTYNEQFF. The CDR3 nucleotides are TGTGCCAGCAGTTTAAATAAGCGGGGGGCCGTTACTTACAATGAGCAGTTCTTC.

A few counts support this clone. The V call is TRBV9, the J call TRBJ1-3; 7 nucleotides line up with TRBD1. Germline assignment: CDR1 SGDLS and CDR2 YYNGEE. The junction had 4 bases not matched to a gene; V was cut back by 0 bases and J by 4 bases. The CDR3 is 15 amino acids. The DNA for the CDR3 is TGTGCCAGCAGCGTAGAGGGACAGAGAGGAAACACCATATATTTT. It is translated as CASSVEGQRGNTIYF.

The gene calls are TRBV21-1 and TRBJ2-7; the listed D gene, TRBD1, was not tested against the DNA. TRBV21-1 is a known pseudogene. The CDR3 sequence is 16 residues long. The chain's CDR3 is CASSKASLTGSYEQYF. The CDR3 DNA follows: TGTGCCAGCAGCAAAGCAAGCCTCACAGGGTCCTACGAGCAGTACTTC.

V usage is TRBV28 and J usage is TRBJ1-2; D perhaps matches TRBD1 (6 bases). CDR1 MDHEN and CDR2 SYDVKM come from the germline V gene. V lost 6 bases to trimming and J lost 2 bases, with 10 bases between them. This CDR3 is built from 13 residues. The CDR3 spells CASRQGPNYGYTF. As DNA, the CDR3 is TGTGCCAGCAGACAGGGTCCCAACTATGGCTACACCTTC.

Comment on this clone: This specimen includes other DNA sequences encoding the same CDR3. The rearrangement uses TRBV5-1 and TRBJ2-5, with D perhaps given as TRBD1 or TRBD2 (5 bases each). The CDR3 loop spans 15 amino acids. The V and J ends lost 1 base and 3 bases respectively, with 13 bases between them. CDR1 and CDR2 (germline): SGHRS, YFSETQ. CDR3 DNA: TGCGCCAGCAGCTTGCGACCGGGACGGGAAGAGACCCAGTACTTC. Amino acids: CASSLRPGREETQYF. Full variable domain (remainder filled in from reference TRBV5-1 and TRBJ2-5): KAGVTQTPRYLIKTRGQQVTLSCSPISGHRSVSWYQQTPGQGLQFLFEYFSETQRNKGNFPGRFSGRQFSNSRSEMNVSTLELGDSALYLCASSLRPGREETQYFGPGTRLLVL.

The J gene is TRBJ2-7, the V gene TRBV10-3, with no clear D. V was clipped by 3 bases and J by 4 bases, with 7 bases between them. CDR1 is ENHRY, CDR2 SYGVKD, per germline. The CDR3 is 12 residues long. The CDR3 loop is CAISDGRYEQYF. The CDR3 DNA sequence: TGTGCCATCAGTGACGGCAGATACGAGCAGTACTTC.

The chain is built from TRBV30 and TRBJ2-5; perhaps TRBD2 as D (7 bases). Between the trimmed V and J ends, which lost 2 bases and 5 bases, there was a span of 15 bases. Germline V gives CDR1 GTSNPN, CDR2 SVGIG (reference sequence). The CDR3 contains 14 residues. CDR3 DNA sequence: TGTGCCTGGAGTCTATCTAGGGGGGGGGAGACCCAGTACTTC. Its translation: CAWSLSRGGETQYF.

This clone was seen just once. J is TRBJ1-1 and V is TRBV7-2, with D unresolved. The length of the CDR3 is 13 residues. The germline gives CDR1 SGHTA, CDR2 FQGNSA. V was trimmed by 1 base and J by 1 base, leaving 4 bases between them. CDR3 DNA sequence: TGTGCCAGCAGCTTAGTTCGGAACACTGAAGCTTTCTTT. This gives the protein CASSLVRNTEAFF.

V usage is TRBV5-1 and J usage is TRBJ2-4; 10 bases map to TRBD1. The V segment lost 4 bases and the J segment 0 bases; nucleotides outside the gene matches: 4. The CDR3 runs to 16 residues. Per the germline V gene, CDR1 is SGHRS and CDR2 is YFSETQ. CDR3 amino acids: CASSAGQGPAKNIQYF. The CDR3 region has the DNA TGCGCCAGCAGCGCGGGACAGGGGCCAGCCAAAAACATTCAGTACTTC.

CDR3 residues: CASSPQGSPRSGANVLTF. CDR3 DNA sequence: TGTGCCAGTAGTCCCCAGGGGTCCCCCCGCTCTGGGGCCAACGTCCTGACTTTC. The chain recombines TRBV19 with TRBJ2-6; tentative D call: TRBD1 (6 bases). The CDR3 has 18 amino acids. Trimming cost V 5 bases and J 0 bases, with 17 bases left between them. CDR1 LNHDA and CDR2 SQIVND come from the germline V gene (reference sequence).

V is TRBV15 and J is TRBJ1-6, with D possibly matching TRBD1 (6 bases). Germline V lookup: CDR1 LNHNV, CDR2 YYDKDF (reference sequence). V was cut by 1 base and J by 1 base, with 11 bases left in between. The CDR3 is 17 residues long. The CDR3 DNA sequence: TGTGCCACCAGCAGAGGTGAGGGGGGATCCTATAATTCACCCCTCCACTTT. Its translation is CATSRGEGGSYNSPLHF.

V and J are TRBV5-4 and TRBJ2-7, with D uncertain. V was trimmed by 4 bases and J by 7 bases, leaving 15 bases between them. The CDR3 sequence is 13 residues long. Germline lookup yields CDR1 SGHNT and CDR2 YYREEE (reference sequence). The CDR3 reads CASSLGGLPEQYF. Written as DNA, the CDR3 is TGTGCCAGCAGCCTTGGTGGGTTACCGGAGCAGTACTTC. Filled out from reference TRBV5-4 and TRBJ2-7, the complete variable domain reads ETGVTQSPTHLIKTRGQQVTLRCSSQSGHNTVSWYQQALGQGPQFIFQYYREEENGRGNFPPRFSGLQFPNYSSELNVNALELDDSALYLCASSLGGLPEQYFGPGTRLTVT.

This clone has more than one count but fewer than ten. The sample holds other DNA sequences that translate to the same CDR3. DNA for the CDR3: TGTGCCAGCAGTTTAAGTCGGAACACCGGGGAGCTGTTTTTT. It codes for CASSLSRNTGELFF. The V and J genes are TRBV27 and TRBJ2-2; no firm D call. V lost 2 bases and J lost 1, with 5 bases in between. This CDR3 has 14 amino acids. Looked up from germline, CDR1 is MNHEY and CDR2 is SMNVEV (reference sequence).

The chain carries TRBV7-6 and TRBJ2-5; 15 positions agree with TRBD2. The V and J ends lost 3 bases and 0 bases, in that order; junction bases with no gene match: 5. The CDR3 spans 18 residues. Germline-derived CDR1 and CDR2 are SGHVS and FNYEAQ. The CDR3 sequence is CASSFPGTSGGNQETQYF. As DNA, the CDR3 is TGTGCCAGCAGCTTTCCCGGGACTAGCGGGGGGAACCAAGAGACCCAGTACTTC.

The chain has TRBV10-3 and TRBJ1-1, with 8 positions matching TRBD1. CDR1 ENHRY and CDR2 SYGVKD come from the germline V gene. With V trimmed by 10 bases and J by 1 base, 2 bases remained unmatched. The CDR3 length is 12 residues. Here the CDR3 reads CATRGPNTEAFF. CDR3 DNA sequence: TGTGCCACCAGGGGGCCGAACACTGAAGCTTTCTTT.

The V call is TRBV11-2, the J call TRBJ1-1, with unresolved D. Trimming pared 3 bases from V and 0 bases from J, leaving 8 bases between. The CDR3 runs to 14 residues. Germline V CDR1 and CDR2: SGHAT, FQNNGV. The CDR3 region is CASSFGTMNTEAFF. For the CDR3, the DNA is TGTGCCAGCAGCTTTGGTACGATGAACACTGAAGCTTTCTTT.

The chain carries TRBV9 and TRBJ1-1; perhaps TRBD1 as D (5 bases). CDR1 and CDR2 from the germline V gene are SGDLS and YYNGEE. V was shortened by 4 bases and J by 11 bases, with 21 bases between the two germline ends. This CDR3 has 14 amino acids. The CDR3 loop reads CASSLEAGRGGAFF. Here the CDR3 DNA reads TGTGCCAGCAGCTTAGAGGCAGGGCGGGGAGGGGCTTTCTTT.

The chain recombines TRBV2 with TRBJ2-4; TRBD2 matches 7 bases. Germline V gene sequence: CDR1 SNHLY, CDR2 FYNNEI. V lost 1 base and J lost 6; bases outside the gene matches: 6. The CDR3 sequence is 15 residues long. This CDR3 is CASSEGRLAGNIQYF. The CDR3 bases are TGTGCCAGCAGTGAAGGACGACTAGCCGGAAACATTCAGTACTTC.

This CDR3 reads CASSEAEGTTDTQYF. The DNA of the CDR3 is TGTGCCAGCAGTGAAGCTGAGGGGACCACAGATACGCAGTATTTT. V and J are TRBV6-1 and TRBJ2-3, with D perhaps assigned TRBD1 or TRBD2 (5 bases each). V gave up 0 bases and J gave up 2 bases, with 9 bases separating them. CDR3 length: 15 residues. CDR1 MNHNS and CDR2 SASEGT come from the germline V gene.

This clone occurred many times. Additional DNA sequences in this sample encode the identical CDR3. The chain recombines TRBV7-2 with TRBJ2-5; 9 positions match TRBD2. The germline V gene has CDR1 SGHTA and CDR2 FQGNSA. The trim removed 5 bases at V and 7 bases at J, leaving 5 bases unmatched. The CDR3 runs to 13 residues. This CDR3 is CASSATSGLTQYF. Here the CDR3 DNA reads TGTGCCAGCAGCGCGACTAGCGGATTGACCCAGTACTTC.

The rearrangement links TRBV21-1 to TRBJ2-7; the table gives TRBD1 as D, unverified against the DNA. TRBV21-1 is a pseudogene. The CDR3 has 13 residues. CDR3 sequence reads: CASSTRDRDEQYF. The DNA for the CDR3 is TGTGCCAGCAGCACGAGGGACAGGGACGAGCAGTACTTC.

The chain employs TRBV5-1 and TRBJ2-2; D is undetermined. The germline V gene has CDR1 SGHRS and CDR2 YFSETQ. The CDR3 loop spans 15 amino acids. V lost 0 bases and J lost 2, with 8 bases in between. CDR3 DNA sequence: TGCGCCAGCAGCTTGGCCGTCAGTAACACCGGGGAGCTGTTTTTT. Protein: CASSLAVSNTGELFF.

The chain combines TRBV6-1 with TRBJ1-1; D uncertain. V was clipped by 2 bases and J by 11 bases, with 6 bases between them. CDR3 size: 10 residues. The V gene's germline CDR1 is MNHNS and CDR2 SASEGT. CDR3 sequence: CASSELSAFF. The CDR3 DNA is TGTGCCAGCAGTGAATTGAGTGCTTTCTTT.

CDR3: CASSSSASSYEQYF. The DNA for the CDR3 is TGTGCCAGCAGTTCTAGCGCGTCCTCCTACGAGCAGTACTTC. This chain uses TRBV7-2 with TRBJ2-7; possible D gene TRBD2, 6 bases. The CDR3 loop spans 14 amino acids. Germline loops: CDR1 SGHTA, CDR2 FQGNSA. The germline V and J ends were trimmed by 6 bases and 0 bases, with 12 bases remaining between them.

The chain combines TRBV5-1 with TRBJ2-3; D not certain. Germline V gene lookup returns CDR1 SGHRS and CDR2 YFSETQ. The CDR3 contains 14 residues. The germline V and J ends were trimmed by 1 base and 3 bases, with 9 bases remaining between them. CDR3 loop: CASSLRVFTDTQYF. DNA of the CDR3: TGCGCCAGCAGCTTGCGAGTTTTTACAGATACGCAGTATTTT.

This clone appeared a single time. V and J are TRBV28 and TRBJ1-3; D remains ambiguous. V was shortened by 4 bases and J by 4 bases, with 11 bases between the two germline ends. The CDR3 contains 14 residues. The germline V gene has CDR1 MDHEN and CDR2 SYDVKM. For the CDR3, the DNA is TGTGCCAGCAGTTCCACCGGGAGGGGAAACACCATATATTTT. As protein: CASSSTGRGNTIYF.

This sequence joins TRBV2 and TRBJ2-2; D unclear. The germline gives CDR1 SNHLY, CDR2 FYNNEI. The CDR3 spans 11 residues. The V end lost 6 bases, the J end lost 7 bases, and 6 bases lay between the germline ends. The CDR3 region has the DNA TGTGCCAGCAGAATAATCGGGGAGCTGTTTTTT. Protein sequence: CASRIIGELFF.